The clone carrying this TCR beta chain was observed a handful of times. These data come from a study of follicular helper T cells after annual influenza vaccination. Time point: 2014-2015 season, pre-vaccination. CDR1 SQVTM and CDR2 ANQGSEA come from the germline V gene. Trimming took 3 bases from V and 1 from J; bases not matched to a gene: 8. The CDR3 has 15 amino acids. Assay: immunoSEQ multiplex PCR; the TCRdb copy retains only in-frame clones and omits some. Here the sample spans about 27,000 clones, more than 80% being singletons. V usage is TRBV29-1 and J usage is TRBJ2-5; 7 bases align to TRBD2. This receptor was obtained from an adult who received the influenza vaccine. Sequencing was performed on CXCR5+ CD38- circulating T follicular helper cells from blood, taken on the day of influenza vaccination. Subset given: circulating Tfh, non-naive CD4+CXCR5+PD-1+ (ICOS+CD38+ or ICOS-CD38-). The CDR3: CSVEGTTSSQETQYF. CDR3 coding DNA: TGCAGCGTTGAGGGAACGACTAGCAGCCAAGAGACCCAGTACTTC.